The 9 T cell receptor beta chains in this list originate from one sample, sequenced in a study of cytomegalovirus exposure and HLA in healthy donors. The table came from immunoSEQ multiplex PCR; TCRdb's copy has only in-frame clones and leaves some out. The data contain roughly 50,000 clones, more than 80% of them singletons. Specimen: PBMCs. The receptors stem from a man in his late teens or twenties in good health and CMV-seronegative.

The rearrangement joins TRBV6-1 to TRBJ2-2; 7 bases are shared with TRBD1. CDR3 length: 16 amino acids. CDR1 is MNHNS and CDR2 is SASEGT in the germline V gene. V lost 3 bases and J lost 4; bases outside the gene matches: 8. The CDR3 DNA reads as TGTGCCAGCAGTGAGAAGGGGGACAGATCCACCGGGGAGCTGTTTTTT. Translated: CASSEKGDRSTGELFF.

The chain links TRBV18 to TRBJ1-1; the D is unclear. In germline, CDR1 is KGHSH, CDR2 LQKENI. CDR3 size: 12 residues. Trimming took 5 bases from V and 2 from J, leaving 6 bases between them. The CDR3 loop reads CASSEHNTEAFF. As DNA, the CDR3 is TGTGCCAGCTCAGAACACAACACTGAAGCTTTCTTT.

The J gene is TRBJ2-5, the V gene TRBV28, with TRBD2 matching 7 bases. The CDR3 contains 15 residues. Looked up from germline, CDR1 is MDHEN and CDR2 is SYDVKM. Trimming took 3 bases from V and 3 from J; bases not matched to a gene: 7. CDR3 sequence: CASSFRGLPKETQYF. The DNA for the CDR3 is TGTGCCAGCAGTTTTCGGGGACTACCTAAAGAGACCCAGTACTTC.

This chain links TRBV13 with TRBJ2-1; possibly TRBD2 for D (5 bases). V lost 4 bases and J lost 7, with 17 bases in between. CDR3 length: 15 amino acids. Germline loops: CDR1 PRHDT, CDR2 FYEKMQ (reference sequence). The CDR3 here is CASSSLSRSGNEQFF. CDR3 DNA: TGTGCCAGCAGCTCCCTCTCGCGGTCGGGGAATGAGCAGTTCTTC.

This sequence joins TRBV2 and TRBJ2-7; 7 nucleotides match TRBD1. CDR1 SNHLY and CDR2 FYNNEI come from the germline V gene. The CDR3 length is 14 residues. V shed 8 bases, J shed 2 bases, and the junction held 9 bases outside the gene matches. The CDR3 here is CASQRHRGAYEQYF. Here the CDR3 DNA reads TGTGCCAGCCAGCGGCACAGGGGCGCCTACGAGCAGTACTTC.

The rearrangement uses TRBV5-4 and TRBJ2-1; 13 positions match TRBD2. Germline V gives CDR1 SGHNT, CDR2 YYREEE (reference sequence). V shed 2 bases, J shed 7 bases, and the junction held 9 bases outside the gene matches. The CDR3 is 17 residues long. CDR3 nucleotide sequence: TGTGCCAGCAGCTTCCCTACGGGACTAGCGGGGAGAAATGAGCAGTTCTTC. Its protein product is CASSFPTGLAGRNEQFF.

This clone is a singleton in its sample. The rearrangement joins TRBV15 to TRBJ2-7, with TRBD1 matching over 11 bases. The CDR3 is 19 residues long. With 3 bases clipped from V and 1 base from J, the junction kept 14 bases outside the gene matches. Per the germline V gene, CDR1 is LNHNV and CDR2 is YYDKDF (reference sequence). This CDR3 reads CATSRDYPAGTGGSYEQYF. The CDR3 nucleotides read TGTGCCACCAGCAGGGACTACCCCGCCGGGACAGGGGGTTCCTACGAGCAGTACTTC.

This clone was found a few times. The V gene is TRBV29-1, the J gene TRBJ2-1; TRBD2 matches at 11 bases. The J segment lost 9 bases and the V segment lost 7 bases, leaving 17 bases of the junction unmatched. Germline V lookup: CDR1 SQVTM, CDR2 ANQGSEA. This CDR3 has 16 amino acids. The CDR3 spells CSAKLAGALPYGEQFF. In nucleotides, the CDR3 is TGCAGCGCGAAACTAGCGGGAGCCCTTCCTTACGGTGAGCAGTTCTTC.

The chain joins TRBV29-1 to TRBJ2-1; 12 bases match TRBD2. This CDR3 contains 14 residues. V lost 6 bases and J lost 5; bases outside the gene matches: 5. Germline V lookup: CDR1 SQVTM, CDR2 ANQGSEA. The CDR3 DNA reads as TGCAGCGTCGGTGGACTAGCGGGAAACAATGAGCAGTTCTTC. This codes for CSVGGLAGNNEQFF.